This TCR beta chain was observed in a study of OX40 agonist ivuxolimab in advanced cancers. Background on the study: Patients were dosed with the agonistic anti-OX40 (CD134) antibody ivuxolimab.

Comment on this clone: Antigen unknown.

Collection of blood occurred at baseline, at cycle 4 day 1, and at cycle 7 day 1. Study findings and constraints: The authors did not determine the antigen specificity of the expanded peripheral T cells. Expanded clones were, on average, more numerous in CD8+ T cells than in CD4+.

Clones were read by immunoSEQ multiplex PCR, and TCRdb kept only the in-frame ones, dropping some. Among under 65,000 clones, around 93% were seen once, and the ten largest hold roughly 9.4%. Sequencing was performed on CD4+ or CD8+ T cells sorted from blood, taken in a trial of the OX40 agonist ivuxolimab. This TCR came from an adult with an advanced solid tumor such as melanoma, head and neck, liver or kidney cancer.

The CDR3 here is CASSLLRTSGFTDTQYF. The CDR3 DNA reads TGTGCCAGCAGTTTATTGAGGACTAGCGGGTTCACAGATACGCAGTATTTT. The chain uses TRBV27 and TRBJ2-3; 11 positions agree with TRBD2. The CDR3 has 17 residues. Trimming cost V 1 base and J 2 bases; bases outside gene matches: 5. Germline CDR1 MNHEY, CDR2 SMNVEV (reference sequence).